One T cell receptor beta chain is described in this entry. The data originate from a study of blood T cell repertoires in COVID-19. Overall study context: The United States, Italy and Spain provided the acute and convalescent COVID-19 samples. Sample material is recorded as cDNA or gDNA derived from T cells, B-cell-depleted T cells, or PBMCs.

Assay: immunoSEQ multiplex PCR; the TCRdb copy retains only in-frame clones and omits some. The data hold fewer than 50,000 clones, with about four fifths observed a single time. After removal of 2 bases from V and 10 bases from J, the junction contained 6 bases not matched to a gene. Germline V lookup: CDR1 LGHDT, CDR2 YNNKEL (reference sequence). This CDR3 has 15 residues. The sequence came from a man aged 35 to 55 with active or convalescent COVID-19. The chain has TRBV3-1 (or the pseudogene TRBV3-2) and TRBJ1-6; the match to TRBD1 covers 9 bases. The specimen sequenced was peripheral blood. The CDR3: CASSQIGQGKSPLHF. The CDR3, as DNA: TGTGCCAGCAGCCAAATTGGACAGGGGAAATCACCCCTCCACTTT.